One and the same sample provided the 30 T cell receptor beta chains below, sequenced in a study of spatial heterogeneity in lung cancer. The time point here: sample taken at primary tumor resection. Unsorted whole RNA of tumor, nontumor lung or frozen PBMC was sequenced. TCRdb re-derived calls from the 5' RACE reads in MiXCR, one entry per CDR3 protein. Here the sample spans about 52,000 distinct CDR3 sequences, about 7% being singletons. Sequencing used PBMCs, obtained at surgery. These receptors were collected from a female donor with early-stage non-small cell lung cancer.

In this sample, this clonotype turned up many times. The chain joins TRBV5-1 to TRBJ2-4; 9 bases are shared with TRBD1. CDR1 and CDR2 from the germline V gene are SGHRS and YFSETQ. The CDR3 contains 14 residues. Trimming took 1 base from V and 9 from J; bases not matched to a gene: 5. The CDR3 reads CASSLLSTGGIQYF. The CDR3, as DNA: TGCGCCAGCAGCTTGCTATCGACAGGGGGCATTCAGTACTTC.

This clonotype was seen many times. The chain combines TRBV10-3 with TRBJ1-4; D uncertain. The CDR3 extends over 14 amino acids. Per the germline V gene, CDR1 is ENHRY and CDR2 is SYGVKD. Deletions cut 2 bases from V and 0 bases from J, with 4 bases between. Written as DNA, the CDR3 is TGTGCCATCAGTGAGGGGACAACTAATGAAAAACTGTTTTTT. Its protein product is CAISEGTTNEKLFF.

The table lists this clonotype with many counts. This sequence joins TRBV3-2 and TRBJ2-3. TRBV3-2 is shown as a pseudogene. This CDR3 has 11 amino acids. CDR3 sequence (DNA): TGTGCCAGCAGCCAAGAGGGGACGCAGTATTTT. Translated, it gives CASSQEGTQYF.

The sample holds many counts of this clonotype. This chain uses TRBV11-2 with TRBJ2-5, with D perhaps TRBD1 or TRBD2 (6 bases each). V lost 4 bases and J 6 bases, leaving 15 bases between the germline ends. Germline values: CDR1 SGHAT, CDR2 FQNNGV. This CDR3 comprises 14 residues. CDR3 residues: CASSYEGGLKTQYF. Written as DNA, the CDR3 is TGTGCCAGCAGCTACGAGGGGGGATTGAAGACCCAGTACTTC. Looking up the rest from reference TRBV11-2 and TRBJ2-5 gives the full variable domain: EAGVAQSPRYKIIEKRQSVAFWCNPISGHATLYWYQQILGQGPKLLIQFQNNGVVDDSQLPKDRFSAERLKGVDSTLKIQPAKLEDSAVYLCASSYEGGLKTQYFGPGTRLLVL.

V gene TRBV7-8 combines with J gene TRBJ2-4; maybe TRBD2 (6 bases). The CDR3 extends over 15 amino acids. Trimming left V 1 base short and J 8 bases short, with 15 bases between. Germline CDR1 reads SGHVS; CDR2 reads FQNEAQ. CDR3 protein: CASSLGVGGRDIQYF. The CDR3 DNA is TGTGCCAGCAGCTTAGGAGTGGGGGGTCGGGACATTCAGTACTTC.

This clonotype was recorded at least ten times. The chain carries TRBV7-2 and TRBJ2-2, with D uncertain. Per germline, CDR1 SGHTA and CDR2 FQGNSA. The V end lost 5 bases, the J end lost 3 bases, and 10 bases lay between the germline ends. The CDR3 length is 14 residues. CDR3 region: CASSPHVDTGELFF. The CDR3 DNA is TGTGCCAGCAGCCCCCACGTTGACACCGGGGAGCTGTTTTTT.

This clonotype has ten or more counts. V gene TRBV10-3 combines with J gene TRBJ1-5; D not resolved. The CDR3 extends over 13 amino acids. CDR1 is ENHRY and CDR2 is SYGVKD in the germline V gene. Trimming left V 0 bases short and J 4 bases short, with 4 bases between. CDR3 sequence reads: CAISESSNQPQHF. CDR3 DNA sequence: TGTGCCATCAGTGAGTCGAGTAATCAGCCCCAGCATTTT.

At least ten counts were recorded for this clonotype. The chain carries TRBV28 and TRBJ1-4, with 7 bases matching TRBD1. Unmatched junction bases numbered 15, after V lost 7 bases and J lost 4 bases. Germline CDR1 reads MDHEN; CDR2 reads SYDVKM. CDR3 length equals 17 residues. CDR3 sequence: CASNEGGAGGGNEKLFF. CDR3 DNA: TGTGCCAGCAATGAAGGGGGCGCGGGGGGAGGTAATGAAAAACTGTTTTTT. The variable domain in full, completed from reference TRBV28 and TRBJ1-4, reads DVKVTQSSRYLVKRTGEKVFLECVQDMDHENMFWYRQDPGLGLRLIYFSYDVKMKEKGDIPEGYSVSREKKERFSLILESASTNQTSMYLCASNEGGAGGGNEKLFFGSGTQLSVL.

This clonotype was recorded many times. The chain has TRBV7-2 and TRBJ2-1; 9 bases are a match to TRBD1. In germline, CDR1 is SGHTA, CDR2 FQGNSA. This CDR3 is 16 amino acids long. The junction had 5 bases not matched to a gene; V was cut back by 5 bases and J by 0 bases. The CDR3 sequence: CASSLGTGSSYNEQFF. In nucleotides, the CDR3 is TGTGCCAGCAGCCTCGGGACAGGGAGCTCCTACAATGAGCAGTTCTTC.

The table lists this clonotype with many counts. CDR3 nucleotide sequence: TGTGCCAGCAGCCCCTACGGGACTAGGCATGAGACCCAGTACTTC. Translation gives CASSPYGTRHETQYF. The chain recombines TRBV7-3 with TRBJ2-5; the match to TRBD2 covers 8 bases. V dropped 5 bases and J dropped 5; count of bases not matched to a gene: 10. The germline gives CDR1 SGHTA, CDR2 FQGTGA. This CDR3 contains 15 residues.

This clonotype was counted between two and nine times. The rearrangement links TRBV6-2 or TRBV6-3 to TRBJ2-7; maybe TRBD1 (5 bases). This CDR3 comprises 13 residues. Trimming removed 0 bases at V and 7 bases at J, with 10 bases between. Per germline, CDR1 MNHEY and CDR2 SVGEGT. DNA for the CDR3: TGTGCCAGCAGTTACTCGGTCCAGGGAGAGCAGTACTTC. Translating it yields CASSYSVQGEQYF.

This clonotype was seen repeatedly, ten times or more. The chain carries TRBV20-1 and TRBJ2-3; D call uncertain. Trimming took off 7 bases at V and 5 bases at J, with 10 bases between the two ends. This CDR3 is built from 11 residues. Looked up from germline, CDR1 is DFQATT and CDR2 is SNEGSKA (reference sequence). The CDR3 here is CSVSWEDTQYF. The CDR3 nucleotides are TGCAGTGTGAGCTGGGAAGATACGCAGTATTTT.

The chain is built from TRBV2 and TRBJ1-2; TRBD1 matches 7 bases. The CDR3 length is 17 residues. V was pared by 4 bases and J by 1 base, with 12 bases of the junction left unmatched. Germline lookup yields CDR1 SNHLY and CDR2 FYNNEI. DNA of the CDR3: TGTGCCAGCAGTGGCACTGGGACAGCAAAATATAACTATGGCTACACCTTC. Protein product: CASSGTGTAKYNYGYTF.

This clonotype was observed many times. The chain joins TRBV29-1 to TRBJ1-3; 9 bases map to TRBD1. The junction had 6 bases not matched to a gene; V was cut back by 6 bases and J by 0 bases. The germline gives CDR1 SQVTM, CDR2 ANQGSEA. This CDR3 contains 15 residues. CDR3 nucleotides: TGCAGCGTAAAGCGGGACAGGGACTCTGGAAACACCATATATTTT. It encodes CSVKRDRDSGNTIYF.

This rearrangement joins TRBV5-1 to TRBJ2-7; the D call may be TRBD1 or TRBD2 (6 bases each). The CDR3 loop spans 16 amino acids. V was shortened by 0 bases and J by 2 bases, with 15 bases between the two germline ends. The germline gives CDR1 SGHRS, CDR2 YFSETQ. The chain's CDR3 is CASSLVVGGSTYEQYF. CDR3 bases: TGCGCCAGCAGCTTGGTGGTAGGGGGGAGCACCTACGAGCAGTACTTC.

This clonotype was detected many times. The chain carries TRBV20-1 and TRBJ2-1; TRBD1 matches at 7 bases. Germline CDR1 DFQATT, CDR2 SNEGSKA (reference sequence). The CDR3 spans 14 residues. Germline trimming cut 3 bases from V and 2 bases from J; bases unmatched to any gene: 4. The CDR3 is CSASRQGPYNEQFF. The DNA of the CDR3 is TGCAGTGCTAGTCGACAGGGCCCCTACAATGAGCAGTTCTTC.

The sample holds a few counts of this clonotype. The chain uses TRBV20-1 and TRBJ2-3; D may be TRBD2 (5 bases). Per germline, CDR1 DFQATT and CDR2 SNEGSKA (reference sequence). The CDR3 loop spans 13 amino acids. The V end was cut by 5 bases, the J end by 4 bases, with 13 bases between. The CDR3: CSALYQLADTQYF. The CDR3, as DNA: TGCAGTGCTTTGTATCAACTAGCAGATACGCAGTATTTT.

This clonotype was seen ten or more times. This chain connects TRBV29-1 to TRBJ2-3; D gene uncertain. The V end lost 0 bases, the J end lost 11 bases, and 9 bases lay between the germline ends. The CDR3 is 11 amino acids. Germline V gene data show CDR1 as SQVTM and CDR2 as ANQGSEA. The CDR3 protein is CSVEDSAKQYF. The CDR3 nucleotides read TGCAGCGTTGAAGATTCGGCTAAGCAGTATTTT.

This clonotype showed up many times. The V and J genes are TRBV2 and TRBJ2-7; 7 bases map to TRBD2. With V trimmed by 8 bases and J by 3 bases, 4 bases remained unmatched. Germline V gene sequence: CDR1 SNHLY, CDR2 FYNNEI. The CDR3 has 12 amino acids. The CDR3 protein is CASRDYHYEQYF. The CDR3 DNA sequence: TGTGCCAGCCGGGACTACCACTACGAGCAGTACTTC.

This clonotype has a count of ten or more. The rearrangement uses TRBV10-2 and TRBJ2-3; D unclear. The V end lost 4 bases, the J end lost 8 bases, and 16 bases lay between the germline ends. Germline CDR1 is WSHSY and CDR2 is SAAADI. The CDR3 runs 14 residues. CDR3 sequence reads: CASSATGNRGTQYF. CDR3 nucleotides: TGCGCCAGCAGTGCTACCGGTAACAGAGGTACGCAGTATTTT.

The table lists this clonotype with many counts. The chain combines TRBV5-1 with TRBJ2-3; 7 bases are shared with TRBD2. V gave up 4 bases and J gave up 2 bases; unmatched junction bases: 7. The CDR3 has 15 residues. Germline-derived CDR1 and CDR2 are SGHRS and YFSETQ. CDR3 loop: CASSLGGGLTDTQYF. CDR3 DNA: TGCGCCAGCAGCCTAGGCGGGGGTCTCACAGATACGCAGTATTTT.

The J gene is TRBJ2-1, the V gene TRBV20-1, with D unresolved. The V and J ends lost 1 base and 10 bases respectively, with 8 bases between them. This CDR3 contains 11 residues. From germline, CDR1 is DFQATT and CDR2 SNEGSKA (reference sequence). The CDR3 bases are TGCAGTGCTAGAGTTCCGACAGAGCAGTTCTTC. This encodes CSARVPTEQFF.

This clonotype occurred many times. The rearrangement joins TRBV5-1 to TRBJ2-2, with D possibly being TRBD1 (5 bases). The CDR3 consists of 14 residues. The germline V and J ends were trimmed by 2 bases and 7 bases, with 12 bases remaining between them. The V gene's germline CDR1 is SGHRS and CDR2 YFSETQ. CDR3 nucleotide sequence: TGCGCCAGCAGCTTCTGGACATCCTACGGGGAGCTGTTTTTT. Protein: CASSFWTSYGELFF.

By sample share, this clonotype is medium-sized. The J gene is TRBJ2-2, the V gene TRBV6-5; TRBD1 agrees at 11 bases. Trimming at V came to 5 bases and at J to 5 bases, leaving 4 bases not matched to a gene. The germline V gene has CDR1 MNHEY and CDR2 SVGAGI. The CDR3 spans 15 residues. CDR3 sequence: CASSLGQGVTGELFF. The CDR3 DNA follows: TGTGCCAGCAGTCTGGGACAGGGGGTGACCGGGGAGCTGTTTTTT.

The CDR3 protein is CASSFRTGNSPLHF. The CDR3, as DNA: TGTGCCAGCAGTTTTCGAACTGGGAATTCACCCCTCCACTTT. The chain employs TRBV27 and TRBJ1-6; D remains ambiguous. CDR3 length equals 14 residues. Between the trimmed V and J ends, which lost 3 bases and 7 bases, there was a span of 10 bases. The germline V gene has CDR1 MNHEY and CDR2 SMNVEV (reference sequence).

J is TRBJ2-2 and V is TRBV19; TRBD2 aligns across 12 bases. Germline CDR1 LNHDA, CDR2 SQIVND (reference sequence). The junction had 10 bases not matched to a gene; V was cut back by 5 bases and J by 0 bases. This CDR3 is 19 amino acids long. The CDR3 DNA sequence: TGTGCCAGTAGTTCTCGGACTAGCGGGGTGATTACGAACACCGGGGAGCTGTTTTTT. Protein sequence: CASSSRTSGVITNTGELFF.

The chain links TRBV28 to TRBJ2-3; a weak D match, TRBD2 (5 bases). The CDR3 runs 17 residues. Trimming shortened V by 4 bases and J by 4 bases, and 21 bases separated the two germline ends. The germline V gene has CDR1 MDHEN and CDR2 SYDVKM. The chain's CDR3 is CASSSPLSMEAADTQYF. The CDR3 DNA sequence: TGTGCCAGCAGTTCTCCCCTCTCTATGGAGGCAGCAGATACGCAGTATTTT.

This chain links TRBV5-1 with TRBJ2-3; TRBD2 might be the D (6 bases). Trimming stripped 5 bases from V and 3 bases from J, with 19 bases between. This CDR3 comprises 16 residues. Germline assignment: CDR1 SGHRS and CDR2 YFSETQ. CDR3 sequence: CASSSGPFSGTDTQYF. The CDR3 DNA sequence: TGCGCCAGCAGTAGCGGACCCTTTTCTGGGACAGATACGCAGTATTTT.

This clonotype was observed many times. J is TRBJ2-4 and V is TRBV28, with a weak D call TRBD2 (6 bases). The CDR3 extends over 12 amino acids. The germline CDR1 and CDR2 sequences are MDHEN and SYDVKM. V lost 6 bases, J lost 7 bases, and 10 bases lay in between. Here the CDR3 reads CASSEGLNIQYF. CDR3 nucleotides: TGTGCCAGCAGCGAGGGACTGAACATTCAGTACTTC.

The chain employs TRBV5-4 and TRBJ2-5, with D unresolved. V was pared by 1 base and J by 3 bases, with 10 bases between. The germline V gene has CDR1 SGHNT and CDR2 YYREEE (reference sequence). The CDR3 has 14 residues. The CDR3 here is CASSLLTHEETQYF. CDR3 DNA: TGTGCCAGCAGCTTGCTCACTCACGAAGAGACCCAGTACTTC.